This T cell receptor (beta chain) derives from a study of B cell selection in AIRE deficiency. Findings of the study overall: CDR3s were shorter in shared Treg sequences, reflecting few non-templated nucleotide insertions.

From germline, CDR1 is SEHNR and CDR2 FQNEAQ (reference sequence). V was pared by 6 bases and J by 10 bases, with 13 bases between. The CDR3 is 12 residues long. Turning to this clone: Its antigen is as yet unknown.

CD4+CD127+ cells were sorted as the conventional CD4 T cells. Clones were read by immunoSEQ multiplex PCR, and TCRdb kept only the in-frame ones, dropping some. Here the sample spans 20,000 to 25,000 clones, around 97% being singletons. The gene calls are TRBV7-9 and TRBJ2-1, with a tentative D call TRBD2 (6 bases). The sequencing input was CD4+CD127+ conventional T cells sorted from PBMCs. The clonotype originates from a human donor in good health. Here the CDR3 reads CASSWRVGEQFF. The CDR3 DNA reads TGTGCCAGCAGTTGGAGGGTGGGGGAGCAGTTCTTC.